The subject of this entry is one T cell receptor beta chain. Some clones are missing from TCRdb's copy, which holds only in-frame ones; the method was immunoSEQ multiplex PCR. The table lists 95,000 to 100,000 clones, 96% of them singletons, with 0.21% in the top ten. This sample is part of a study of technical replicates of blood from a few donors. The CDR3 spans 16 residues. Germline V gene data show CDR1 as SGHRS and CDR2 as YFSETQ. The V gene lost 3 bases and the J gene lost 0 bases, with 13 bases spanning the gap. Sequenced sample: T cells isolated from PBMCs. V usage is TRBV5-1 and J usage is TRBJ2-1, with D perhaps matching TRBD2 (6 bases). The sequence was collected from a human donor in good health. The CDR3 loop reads CASSWEDWSSYNEQFF. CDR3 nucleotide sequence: TGCGCCAGCAGCTGGGAGGACTGGAGCTCCTACAATGAGCAGTTCTTC.